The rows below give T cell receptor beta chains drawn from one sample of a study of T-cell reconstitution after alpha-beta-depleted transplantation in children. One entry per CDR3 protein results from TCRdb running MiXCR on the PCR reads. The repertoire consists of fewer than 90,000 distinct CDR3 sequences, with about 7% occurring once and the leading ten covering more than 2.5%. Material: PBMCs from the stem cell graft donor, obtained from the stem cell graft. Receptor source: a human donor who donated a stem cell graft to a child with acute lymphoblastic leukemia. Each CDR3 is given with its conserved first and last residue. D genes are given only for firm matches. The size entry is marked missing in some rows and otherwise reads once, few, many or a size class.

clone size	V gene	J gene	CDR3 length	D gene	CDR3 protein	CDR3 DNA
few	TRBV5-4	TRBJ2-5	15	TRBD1	CASSAPGQKQETQYF	TGTGCCAGCAGCGCCCCGGGACAGAAGCAAGAGACCCAGTACTTC
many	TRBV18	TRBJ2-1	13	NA	CASSPPWDNEQFF	TGTGCCAGCTCACCACCCTGGGACAATGAGCAGTTCTTC
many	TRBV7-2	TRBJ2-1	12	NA	CASSLVRNEQFF	TGTGCCAGCAGCTTAGTTCGGAATGAGCAGTTCTTC
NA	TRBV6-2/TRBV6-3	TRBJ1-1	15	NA	CASKRESGANTEAFF	TGTGCCAGCAAACGGGAATCCGGGGCTAACACTGAAGCTTTCTTT
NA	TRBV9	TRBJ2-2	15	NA	CASSVEWGDTGELFF	TGTGCCAGCAGCGTAGAATGGGGGGACACCGGGGAGCTGTTTTTT
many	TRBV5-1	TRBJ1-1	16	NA	CASSSDSGERNTEAFF	TGCGCCAGCAGCTCCGACTCGGGGGAGAGGAACACTGAAGCTTTCTTT
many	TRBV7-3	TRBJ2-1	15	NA	CASSAYPGPTQEQFF	TGTGCCAGCAGCGCATATCCGGGACCCACCCAGGAGCAGTTCTTC
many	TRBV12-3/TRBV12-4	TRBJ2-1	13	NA	CASRPSSYNEQFF	TGTGCCAGCCGGCCGAGCTCCTACAATGAGCAGTTCTTC
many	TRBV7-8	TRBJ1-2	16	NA	CASSPMGRRSFYGYTF	TGTGCCAGCAGCCCCATGGGCAGGCGCTCCTTCTATGGCTACACCTTC
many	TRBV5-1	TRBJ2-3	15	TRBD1	CASSIGTDITDTLYF	TGCGCCAGCAGCATAGGGACAGATATCACAGATACGCTGTATTTT
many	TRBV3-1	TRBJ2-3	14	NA	CASSQEYGTDTQYF	TGTGCCAGCAGCCAAGAATACGGCACAGATACGCAGTATTTT
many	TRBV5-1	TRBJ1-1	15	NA	CASSLAGGGGTEAFF	TGCGCCAGCAGCTTGGCCGGGGGTGGGGGCACTGAAGCTTTCTTT
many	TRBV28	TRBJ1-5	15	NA	CASSDRQVPNQPQHF	TGTGCCAGCAGTGACCGACAGGTACCGAATCAGCCCCAGCATTTT
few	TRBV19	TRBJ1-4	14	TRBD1	CASTKTGPNEKLFF	TGTGCCAGTACTAAGACAGGGCCTAATGAAAAACTGTTTTTT
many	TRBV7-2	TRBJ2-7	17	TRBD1	CASRSQPRTGNLYEQYF	TGTGCCAGCAGATCCCAACCCCGGACAGGGAATTTGTACGAGCAGTACTTC
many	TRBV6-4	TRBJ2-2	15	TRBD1	CASSKTGENTGELFF	TGTGCCAGCAGCAAGACAGGGGAGAACACCGGGGAGCTGTTTTTT
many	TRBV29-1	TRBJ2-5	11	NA	CSVEKGETQYF	TGCAGCGTTGAGAAGGGGGAGACCCAGTACTTC
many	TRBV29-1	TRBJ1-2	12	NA	CSVGEANYGYTF	TGCAGCGTTGGGGAAGCAAACTATGGCTACACCTTC
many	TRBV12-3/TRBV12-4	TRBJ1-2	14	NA	CASSPGGGMLGYTF	TGTGCCAGCAGTCCCGGGGGGGGGATGCTTGGCTACACCTTC
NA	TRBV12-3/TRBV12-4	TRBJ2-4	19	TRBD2	CALSPTSSRVAGYKNIQYF	TGTGCCCTCAGTCCCACCTCCTCCCGGGTAGCGGGATACAAAAACATTCAGTACTTC
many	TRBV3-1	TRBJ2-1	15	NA	CATWKEGGRDNEQFF	TGTGCCACGTGGAAGGAGGGGGGCCGCGACAATGAGCAGTTCTTC
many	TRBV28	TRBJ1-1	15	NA	CAITAGHNMNTEAFF	TGTGCCATTACGGCGGGACACAACATGAACACTGAAGCTTTCTTT
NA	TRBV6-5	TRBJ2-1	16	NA	CASSYSSGASDNEQFF	TGTGCCAGCAGTTACTCGAGTGGGGCTAGCGACAATGAGCAGTTCTTC
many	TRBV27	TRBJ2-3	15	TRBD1	CASSSPDRVTDTQYF	TGTGCCAGCAGTTCCCCGGACAGGGTCACAGATACGCAGTATTTT